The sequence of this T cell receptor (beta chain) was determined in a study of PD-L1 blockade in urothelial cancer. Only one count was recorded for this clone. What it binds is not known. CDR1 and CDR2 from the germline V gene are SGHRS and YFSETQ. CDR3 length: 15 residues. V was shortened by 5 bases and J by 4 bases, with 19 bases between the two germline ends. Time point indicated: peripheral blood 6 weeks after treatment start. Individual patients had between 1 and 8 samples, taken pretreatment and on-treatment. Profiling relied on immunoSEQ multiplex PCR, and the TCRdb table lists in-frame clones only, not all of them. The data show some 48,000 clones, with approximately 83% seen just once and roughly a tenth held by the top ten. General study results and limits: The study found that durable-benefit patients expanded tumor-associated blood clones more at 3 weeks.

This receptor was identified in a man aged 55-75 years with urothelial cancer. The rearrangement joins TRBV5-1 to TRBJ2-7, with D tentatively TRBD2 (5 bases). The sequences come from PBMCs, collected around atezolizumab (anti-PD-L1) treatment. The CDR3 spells CASRGSHGIQYEQYF. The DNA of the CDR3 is TGCGCCAGCAGAGGGTCCCACGGGATCCAATACGAGCAGTACTTC.